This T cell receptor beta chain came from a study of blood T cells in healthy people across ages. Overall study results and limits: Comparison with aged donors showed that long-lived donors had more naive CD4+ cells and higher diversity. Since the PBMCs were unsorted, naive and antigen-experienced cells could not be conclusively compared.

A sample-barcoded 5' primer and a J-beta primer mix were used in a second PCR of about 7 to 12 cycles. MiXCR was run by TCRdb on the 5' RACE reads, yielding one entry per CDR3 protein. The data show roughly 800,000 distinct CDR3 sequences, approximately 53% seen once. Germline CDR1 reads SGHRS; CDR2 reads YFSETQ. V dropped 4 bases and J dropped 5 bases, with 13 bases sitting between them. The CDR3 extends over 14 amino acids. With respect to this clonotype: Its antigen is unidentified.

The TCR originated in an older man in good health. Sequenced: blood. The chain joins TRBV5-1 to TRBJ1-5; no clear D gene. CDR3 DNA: TGCGCCAGCAGCGTAGGCCAGGAGGATCAGCCCCAGCATTTT. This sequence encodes CASSVGQEDQPQHF.